This entry is about one TCR beta chain. The data are from a study of blood T cell repertoires in COVID-19. About the study: The study drew acute and convalescent COVID-19 samples from the United States, Italy and Spain. PBMCs, B-cell-depleted T cells, or T cells provided the cDNA or gDNA that made up the material.

Trimming took 4 bases from V and 1 from J, leaving 10 bases between them. This CDR3 is 13 amino acids long. The V gene's germline CDR1 is SQVTM and CDR2 ANQGSEA. Authors' processing steps: Estimation of nucleated cell counts was performed using reference gene primer amplification. Produced via immunoSEQ multiplex PCR; TCRdb's table is partial and in-frame only. That table furnishes V, J and clone size, whereas the DNA furnished D and trimming. The sample lists roughly 250,000 clones, around 87% seen once, with 2.3% in the top ten. Sequencing was performed on peripheral blood. This sequence originates from a woman in her 50s with acute or convalescent COVID-19. V usage is TRBV29-1 and J usage is TRBJ1-1; a possible D gene is TRBD1 (5 bases). The CDR3 reads CSVGDGRNTEAFF. The CDR3 DNA sequence: TGCAGCGTTGGGGACGGGAGGAACACTGAAGCTTTCTTT.